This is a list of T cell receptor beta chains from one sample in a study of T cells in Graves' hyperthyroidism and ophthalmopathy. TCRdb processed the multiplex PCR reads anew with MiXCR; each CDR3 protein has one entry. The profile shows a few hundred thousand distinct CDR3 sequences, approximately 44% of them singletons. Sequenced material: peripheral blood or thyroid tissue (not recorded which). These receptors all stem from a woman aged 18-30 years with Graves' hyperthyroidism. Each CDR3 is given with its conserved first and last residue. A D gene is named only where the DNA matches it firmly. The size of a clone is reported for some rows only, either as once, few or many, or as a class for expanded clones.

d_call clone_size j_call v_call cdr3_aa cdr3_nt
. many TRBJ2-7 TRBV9 CASSSSGAKPYEQYF TGTGCCAGCAGCTCATCCGGGGCCAAGCCCTACGAGCAGTACTTC
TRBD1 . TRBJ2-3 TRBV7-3 CASKLQGATDTQYF TGTGCCAGCAAGCTTCAGGGGGCAACAGATACGCAGTATTTT
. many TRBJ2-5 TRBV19 CASSAGDTETQYF TGTGCCAGTAGTGCAGGGGACACGGAGACCCAGTACTTC
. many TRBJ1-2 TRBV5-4 CASSLAHLSGSGYTF TGTGCCAGCAGCCTGGCCCATCTTTCGGGGAGCGGCTACACCTTC
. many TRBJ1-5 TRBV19 CASGGAAYSNQPQHF TGTGCCAGTGGCGGGGCAGCATATAGCAATCAGCCCCAGCATTTT
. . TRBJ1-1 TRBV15 CATTADRLNTEAFF TGTGCCACCACGGCAGACAGGTTGAACACTGAAGCTTTCTTT
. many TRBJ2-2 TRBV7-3 CASSPRRVSGELFF TGTGCCAGCAGCCCAAGGAGGGTCTCAGGGGAGCTGTTTTTT
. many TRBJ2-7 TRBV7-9 CASSSTGAEAYEQYF TGTGCCAGCAGCTCGACAGGAGCCGAGGCCTACGAGCAGTACTTC
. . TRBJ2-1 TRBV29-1 CSVEDDDRKSYNEQFF TGCAGCGTTGAAGACGATGACAGGAAGTCCTACAATGAGCAGTTCTTC
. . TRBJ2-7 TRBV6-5 CASRGVAAYEQYF TGTGCCAGCAGGGGGGTTGCTGCCTACGAGCAGTACTTC
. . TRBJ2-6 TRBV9 CASSSWGATGANVLTF TGTGCCAGCAGCTCGTGGGGGGCTACTGGGGCCAACGTCCTGACTTTC
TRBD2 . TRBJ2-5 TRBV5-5 CASSPYSSGRTQYF TGTGCCAGCAGCCCGTATTCTAGCGGCCGGACCCAGTACTTC
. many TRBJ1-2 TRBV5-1 CASSLSANYGYTF TGCGCCAGCAGCTTGTCGGCTAACTATGGCTACACCTTC
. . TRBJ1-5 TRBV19 CASSRGLLGNQPQHF TGTGCCAGTAGTAGAGGACTCTTGGGCAATCAGCCCCAGCATTTT
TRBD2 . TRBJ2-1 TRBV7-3 CASSLLAGGHNEQFF TGTGCCAGCAGCCTCCTGGCGGGAGGCCACAATGAGCAGTTCTTC
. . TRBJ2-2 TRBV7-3 CASSQGSLASLNTGELFF TGTGCCAGCAGCCAAGGTAGCCTAGCGTCGCTGAACACCGGGGAGCTGTTTTTT
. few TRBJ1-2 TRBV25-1 CASSASSGGGDYGYTF TGTGCCAGCAGTGCTAGTTCGGGAGGGGGTGACTATGGCTACACCTTC
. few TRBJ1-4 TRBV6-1 CASTLGWRVEEKLFF TGTGCCAGCACCTTGGGGTGGAGGGTGGAGGAAAAACTGTTTTTT
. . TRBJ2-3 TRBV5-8 CASSGQRGNADTQYF TGTGCCAGCAGTGGACAGCGAGGAAACGCAGATACGCAGTATTTT
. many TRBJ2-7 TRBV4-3 CASSQGTGTSYEQYF TGCGCCAGCAGCCAAGGTACAGGGACCTCCTACGAGCAGTACTTC
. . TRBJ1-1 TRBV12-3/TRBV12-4 CASTMGPAEAFF TGTGCCAGCACCATGGGACCGGCTGAAGCTTTCTTT
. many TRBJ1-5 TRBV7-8 CASSSPGPRAYSNQPQHF TGTGCCAGCAGTTCACCGGGACCGCGGGCATATAGCAATCAGCCCCAGCATTTT
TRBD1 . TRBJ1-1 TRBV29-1 CSHPRGEDTEAFF TGCAGCCATCCCAGGGGGGAGGACACTGAAGCTTTCTTT
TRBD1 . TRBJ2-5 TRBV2 CASSHVLADRGQETQYF TGTGCCAGCAGCCACGTTCTAGCGGACAGGGGGCAAGAGACCCAGTACTTC
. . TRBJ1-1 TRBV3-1 CASSQKVLMPTEAFF TGTGCCAGCAGCCAGAAGGTATTAATGCCCACTGAAGCTTTCTTT
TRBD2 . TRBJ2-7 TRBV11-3 CASSLKGSLAGEQYF TGTGCCAGCAGCTTAAAGGGGTCGCTAGCGGGCGAGCAGTACTTC
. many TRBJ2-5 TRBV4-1 CASSQDGTLLKTQYF TGCGCCAGCAGCCAAGACGGGACCCTACTAAAGACCCAGTACTTC
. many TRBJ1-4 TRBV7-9 CASRGEDGEKLFF TGTGCCAGCAGGGGAGAGGATGGCGAAAAACTGTTTTTT
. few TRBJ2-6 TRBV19 CASSIRGSGANVLTF TGTGCCAGTAGTATTCGGGGATCTGGGGCCAACGTCCTGACTTTC
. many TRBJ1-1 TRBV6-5 CASSSRQTEAFF TGTGCCAGCAGTTCCCGACAGACTGAAGCTTTCTTT
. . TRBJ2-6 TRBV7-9 CASSGERQGPSGANVLTF TGTGCCAGCAGTGGTGAGAGGCAGGGGCCCTCTGGGGCCAACGTCCTGACTTTC
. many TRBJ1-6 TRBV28 CASSLTRRGSPLHF TGTGCCAGCAGTTTGACCCGGAGGGGTTCACCCCTCCACTTT
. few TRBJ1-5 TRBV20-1 CSARDTGTNQPQHF TGCAGTGCTAGAGATACGGGGACCAATCAGCCCCAGCATTTT
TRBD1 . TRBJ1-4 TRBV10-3 CAISEGPGGVELFF TGTGCCATCAGTGAGGGGCCAGGGGGCGTAGAACTGTTTTTT
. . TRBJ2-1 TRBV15 CATSREGNEQFF TGTGCCACCAGCAGAGAAGGGAATGAGCAGTTCTTC
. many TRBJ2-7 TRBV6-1 CASSRGDYYEQYF TGTGCCAGCAGTCGAGGTGATTACTACGAGCAGTACTTC
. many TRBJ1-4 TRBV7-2 CASSLDGRGEKLFF TGTGCCAGCAGCCTGGACGGGCGAGGGGAAAAACTGTTTTTT
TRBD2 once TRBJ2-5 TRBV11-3 CASSFLAGAETQYF TGTGCCAGCAGCTTTCTAGCGGGAGCAGAGACCCAGTACTTC
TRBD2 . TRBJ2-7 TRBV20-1 CSARGLALAEQYF TGCAGTGCCCGGGGACTAGCGTTAGCCGAGCAGTACTTC
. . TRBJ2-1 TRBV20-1 CSARPSDDLRDEQFF TGCAGTGCTAGGCCTAGCGACGACCTCCGGGATGAGCAGTTCTTC
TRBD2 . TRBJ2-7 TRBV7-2 CASSLVLAGSLPEQYF TGTGCCAGCAGCTTAGTCCTAGCGGGGTCCCTCCCTGAGCAGTACTTC
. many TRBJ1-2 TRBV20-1 CSARDSRGYTF TGCAGTGCTAGAGACAGTCGGGGCTACACCTTC
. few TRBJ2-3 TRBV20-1 CSATSRGSTDTQYF TGCAGTGCCACTAGTCGGGGGAGCACAGATACGCAGTATTTT
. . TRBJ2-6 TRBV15 CATRSTAASGANVLTF TGTGCCACCAGGTCGACTGCCGCCTCTGGGGCCAACGTCCTGACTTTC
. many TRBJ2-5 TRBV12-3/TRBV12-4 CASSRLGETQYF TGTGCCAGCAGTCGATTGGGAGAGACCCAGTACTTC
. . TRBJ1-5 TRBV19 CASSVVGGGARDQPQHF TGTGCCAGTAGCGTCGTAGGTGGGGGGGCGAGGGATCAGCCCCAGCATTTT
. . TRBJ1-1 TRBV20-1 CSAWGRASTEAFF TGCAGTGCGTGGGGACGGGCTAGCACTGAAGCTTTCTTT
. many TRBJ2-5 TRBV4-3 CASSQVVPGSAEETQYF TGCGCCAGCAGCCAAGTGGTTCCGGGGAGTGCCGAGGAGACCCAGTACTTC
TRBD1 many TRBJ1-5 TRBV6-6 CASRIGTGSVQPQHF TGTGCCAGCAGAATCGGGACAGGGTCTGTTCAGCCCCAGCATTTT
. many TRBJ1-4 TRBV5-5 CASSPRDRAGEKLFF TGTGCCAGCAGCCCCCGGGACCGAGCGGGTGAAAAACTGTTTTTT
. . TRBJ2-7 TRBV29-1 CSVEGDGRGSYEQYF TGCAGCGTTGAAGGTGATGGGAGAGGTTCCTACGAGCAGTACTTC
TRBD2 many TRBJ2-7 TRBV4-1 CASSQDLAGISYEQYF TGCGCCAGCAGCCAAGATTTAGCGGGGATCTCCTACGAGCAGTACTTC
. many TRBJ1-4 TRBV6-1 CASGAQGNEKLFF TGTGCCAGCGGTGCGCAGGGGAATGAAAAACTGTTTTTT
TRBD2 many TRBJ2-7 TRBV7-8 CASRPSGYSYEQYF TGTGCCAGCAGGCCTAGCGGGTATTCCTACGAGCAGTACTTC